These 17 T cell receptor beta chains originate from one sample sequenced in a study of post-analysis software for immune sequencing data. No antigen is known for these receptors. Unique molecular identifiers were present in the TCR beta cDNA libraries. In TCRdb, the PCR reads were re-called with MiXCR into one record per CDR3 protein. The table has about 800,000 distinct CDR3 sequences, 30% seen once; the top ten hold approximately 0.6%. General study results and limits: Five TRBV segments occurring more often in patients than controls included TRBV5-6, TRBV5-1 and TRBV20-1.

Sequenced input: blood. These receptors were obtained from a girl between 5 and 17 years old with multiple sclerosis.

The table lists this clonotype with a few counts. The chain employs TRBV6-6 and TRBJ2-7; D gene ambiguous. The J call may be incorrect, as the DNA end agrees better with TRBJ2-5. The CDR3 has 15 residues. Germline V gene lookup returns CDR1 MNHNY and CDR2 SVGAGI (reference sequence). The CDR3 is CASSYTDPPRETQYF. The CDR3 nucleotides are TGTGCCAGCAGTTACACTGACCCCCCCAGAGAGACCCAGTACTTC.

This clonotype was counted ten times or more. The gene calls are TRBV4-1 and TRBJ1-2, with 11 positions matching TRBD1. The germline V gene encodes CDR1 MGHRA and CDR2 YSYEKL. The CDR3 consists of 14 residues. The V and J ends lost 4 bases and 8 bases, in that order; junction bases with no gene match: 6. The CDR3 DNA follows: TGCGCCAGCAGCCTGGACAGGGGGCCGCGGGGCTACACCTTC. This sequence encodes CASSLDRGPRGYTF.

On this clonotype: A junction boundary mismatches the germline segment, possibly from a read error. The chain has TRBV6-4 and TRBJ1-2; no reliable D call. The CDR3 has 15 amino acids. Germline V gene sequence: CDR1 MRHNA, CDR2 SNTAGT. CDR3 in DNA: TGTGTCAGCAGTGCCTCTGGGGAGGGCGATTATGGCTACACCTTC. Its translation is CVSSASGEGDYGYTF.

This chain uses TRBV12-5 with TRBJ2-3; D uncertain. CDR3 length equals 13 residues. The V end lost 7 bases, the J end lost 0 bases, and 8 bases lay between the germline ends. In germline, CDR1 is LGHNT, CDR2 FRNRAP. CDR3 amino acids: CASDGESTDTQYF. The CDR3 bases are TGTGCTAGTGATGGTGAGAGCACAGATACGCAGTATTTT.

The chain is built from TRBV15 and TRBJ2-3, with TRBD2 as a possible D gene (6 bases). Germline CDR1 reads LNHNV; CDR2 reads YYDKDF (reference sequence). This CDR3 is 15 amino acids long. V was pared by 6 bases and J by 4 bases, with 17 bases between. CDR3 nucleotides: TGTGCCACCAGTCCTCGTGGAGGGACGGCAGATACGCAGTATTTT. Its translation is CATSPRGGTADTQYF.

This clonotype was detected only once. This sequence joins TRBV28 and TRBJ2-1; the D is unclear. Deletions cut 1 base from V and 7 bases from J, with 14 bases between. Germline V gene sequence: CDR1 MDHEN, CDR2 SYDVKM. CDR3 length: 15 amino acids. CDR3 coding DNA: TGTGCCAGCAGTTTATTTGGTAAGGGTCGGAATGAGCAGTTCTTC. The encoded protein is CASSLFGKGRNEQFF.

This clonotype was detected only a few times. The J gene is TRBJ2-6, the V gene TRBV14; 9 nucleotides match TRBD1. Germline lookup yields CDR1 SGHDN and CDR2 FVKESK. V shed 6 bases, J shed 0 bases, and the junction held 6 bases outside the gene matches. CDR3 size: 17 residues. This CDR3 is CASSRDRVSSGANVLTF. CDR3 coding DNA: TGTGCCAGCAGTCGGGACAGGGTCTCCTCTGGGGCCAACGTCCTGACTTTC.

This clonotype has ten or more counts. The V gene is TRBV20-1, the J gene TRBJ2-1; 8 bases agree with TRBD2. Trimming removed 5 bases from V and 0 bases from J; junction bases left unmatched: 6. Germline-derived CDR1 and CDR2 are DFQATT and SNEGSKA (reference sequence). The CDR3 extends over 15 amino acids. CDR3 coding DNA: TGCAGTGCTGACCGACTAGCGAGCTCCTACAATGAGCAGTTCTTC. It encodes CSADRLASSYNEQFF.

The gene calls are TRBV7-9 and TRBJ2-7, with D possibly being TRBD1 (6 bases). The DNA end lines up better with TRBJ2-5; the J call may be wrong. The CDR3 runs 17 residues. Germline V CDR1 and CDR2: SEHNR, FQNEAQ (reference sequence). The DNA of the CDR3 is TGTGCCAGCAGCAACCCCCCAGAGGGGGTAGGGAAGGAGACCCAGTACTTC. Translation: CASSNPPEGVGKETQYF.

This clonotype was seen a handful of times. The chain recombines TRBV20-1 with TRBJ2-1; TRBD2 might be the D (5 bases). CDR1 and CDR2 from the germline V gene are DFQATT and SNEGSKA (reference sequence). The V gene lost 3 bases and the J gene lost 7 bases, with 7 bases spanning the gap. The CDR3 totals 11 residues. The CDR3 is CSASGRNEQFF. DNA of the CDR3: TGCAGTGCTAGTGGGAGAAATGAGCAGTTCTTC.

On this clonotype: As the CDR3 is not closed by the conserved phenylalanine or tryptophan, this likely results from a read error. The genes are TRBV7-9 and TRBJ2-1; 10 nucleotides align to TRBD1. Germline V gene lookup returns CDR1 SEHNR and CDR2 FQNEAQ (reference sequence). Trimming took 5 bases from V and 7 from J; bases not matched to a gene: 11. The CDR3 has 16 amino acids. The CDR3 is CASSTLTGGGWNEQFS. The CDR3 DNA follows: TGTGCCAGCAGCACATTGACAGGGGGCGGGTGGAATGAGCAGTTCTCC.

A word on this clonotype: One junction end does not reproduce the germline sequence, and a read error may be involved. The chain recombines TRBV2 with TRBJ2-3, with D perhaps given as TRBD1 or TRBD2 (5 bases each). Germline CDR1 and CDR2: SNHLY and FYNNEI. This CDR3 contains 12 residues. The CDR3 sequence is CALEGSTDAQYF. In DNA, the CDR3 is TGTGCCCTTGAGGGGAGCACAGATGCGCAGTATTTT.

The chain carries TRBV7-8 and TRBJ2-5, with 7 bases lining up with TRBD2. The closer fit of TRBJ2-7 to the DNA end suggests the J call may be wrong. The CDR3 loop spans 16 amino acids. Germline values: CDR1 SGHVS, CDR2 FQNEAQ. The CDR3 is CASSLNGGVGLHEQYF. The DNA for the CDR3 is TGTGCCAGCAGCTTAAATGGGGGGGTAGGTTTACACGAGCAGTACTTC.

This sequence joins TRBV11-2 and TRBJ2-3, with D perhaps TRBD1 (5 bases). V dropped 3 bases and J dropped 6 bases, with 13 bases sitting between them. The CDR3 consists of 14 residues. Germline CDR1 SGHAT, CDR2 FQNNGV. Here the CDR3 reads CASSLRQPGDTQYF. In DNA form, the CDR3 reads TGTGCCAGCAGCTTGAGACAGCCCGGGGATACGCAGTATTTT. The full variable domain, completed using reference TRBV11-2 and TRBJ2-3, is EAGVAQSPRYKIIEKRQSVAFWCNPISGHATLYWYQQILGQGPKLLIQFQNNGVVDDSQLPKDRFSAERLKGVDSTLKIQPAKLEDSAVYLCASSLRQPGDTQYFGPGTRLTVL.

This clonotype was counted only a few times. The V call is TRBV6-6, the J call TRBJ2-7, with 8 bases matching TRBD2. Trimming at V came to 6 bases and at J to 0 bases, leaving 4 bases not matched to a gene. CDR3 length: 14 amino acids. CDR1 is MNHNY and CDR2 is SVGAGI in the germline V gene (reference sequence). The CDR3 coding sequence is TGTGCCAGCAGGGGACGGGAGGGCTCCTACGAGCAGTACTTC. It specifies CASRGREGSYEQYF.

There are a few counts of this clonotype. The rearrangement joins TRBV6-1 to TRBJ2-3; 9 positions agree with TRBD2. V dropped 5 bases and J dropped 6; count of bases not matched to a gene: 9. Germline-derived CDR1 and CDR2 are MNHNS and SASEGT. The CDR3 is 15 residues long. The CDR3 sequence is CASSPRGSGSDTQYF. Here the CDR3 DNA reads TGTGCCAGCAGTCCCAGAGGTAGCGGGAGCGATACGCAGTATTTT.

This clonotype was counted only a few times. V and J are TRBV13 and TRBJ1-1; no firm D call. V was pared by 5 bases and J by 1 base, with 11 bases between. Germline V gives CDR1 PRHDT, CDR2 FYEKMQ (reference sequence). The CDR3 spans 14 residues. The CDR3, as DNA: TGTGCCAGCAGCCCCCGTGTGTCGAACACTGAAGCTTTCTTT. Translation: CASSPRVSNTEAFF.